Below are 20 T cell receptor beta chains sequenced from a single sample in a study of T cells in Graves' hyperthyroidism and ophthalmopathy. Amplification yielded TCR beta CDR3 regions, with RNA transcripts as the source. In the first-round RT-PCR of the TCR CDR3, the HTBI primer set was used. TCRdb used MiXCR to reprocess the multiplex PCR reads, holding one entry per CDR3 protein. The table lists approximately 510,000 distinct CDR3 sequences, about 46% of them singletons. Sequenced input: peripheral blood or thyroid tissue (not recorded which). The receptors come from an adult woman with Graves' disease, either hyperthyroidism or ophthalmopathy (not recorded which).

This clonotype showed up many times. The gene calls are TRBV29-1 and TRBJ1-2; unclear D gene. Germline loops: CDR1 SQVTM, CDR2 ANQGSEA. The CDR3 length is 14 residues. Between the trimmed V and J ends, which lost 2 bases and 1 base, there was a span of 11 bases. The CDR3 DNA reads TGCAGCGTTGAACCGAAAGACTTTAACTATGGCTACACCTTC. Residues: CSVEPKDFNYGYTF. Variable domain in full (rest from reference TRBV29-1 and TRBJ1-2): SAVISQKPSRDICQRGTSLTIQCQVDSQVTMMFWYRQQPGQSLTLIATANQGSEATYESGFVIDKFPISRPNLTFSTLTVSNMSPEDSSIYLCSVEPKDFNYGYTFGSGTRLTVV.

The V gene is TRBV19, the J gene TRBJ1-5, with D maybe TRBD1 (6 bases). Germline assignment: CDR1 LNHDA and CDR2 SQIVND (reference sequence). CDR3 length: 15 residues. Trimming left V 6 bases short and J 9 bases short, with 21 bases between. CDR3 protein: CASRGTGQGTRPQHF. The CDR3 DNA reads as TGTGCCAGTAGAGGAACGGGACAAGGAACGCGGCCCCAGCATTTT.

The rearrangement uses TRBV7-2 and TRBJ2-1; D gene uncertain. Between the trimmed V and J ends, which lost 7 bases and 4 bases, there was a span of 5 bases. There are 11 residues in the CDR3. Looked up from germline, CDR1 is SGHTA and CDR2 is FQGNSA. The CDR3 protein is CASTVYNEQFF. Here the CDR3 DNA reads TGTGCCAGCACAGTTTACAATGAGCAGTTCTTC.

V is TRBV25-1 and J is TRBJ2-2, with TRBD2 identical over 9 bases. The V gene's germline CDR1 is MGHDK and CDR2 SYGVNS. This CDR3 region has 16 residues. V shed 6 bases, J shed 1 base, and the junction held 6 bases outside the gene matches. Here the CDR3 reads CASSHRLAVNTGELFF. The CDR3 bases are TGTGCCAGCAGCCACAGACTAGCGGTGAACACCGGGGAGCTGTTTTTT.

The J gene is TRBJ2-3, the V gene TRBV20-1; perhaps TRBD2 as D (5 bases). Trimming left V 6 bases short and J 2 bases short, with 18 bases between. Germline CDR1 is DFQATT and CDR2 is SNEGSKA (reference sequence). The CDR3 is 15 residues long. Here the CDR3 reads CSARSGSLLTDTQYF. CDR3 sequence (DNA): TGCAGTGCCAGATCGGGATCCTTACTCACAGATACGCAGTATTTT.

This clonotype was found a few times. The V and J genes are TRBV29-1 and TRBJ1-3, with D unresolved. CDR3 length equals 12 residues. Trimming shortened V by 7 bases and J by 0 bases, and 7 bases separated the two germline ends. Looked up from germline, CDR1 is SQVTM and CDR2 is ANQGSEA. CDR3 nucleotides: TGCAGCGCCCAACTCTCTGGAAACACCATATATTTT. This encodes CSAQLSGNTIYF.

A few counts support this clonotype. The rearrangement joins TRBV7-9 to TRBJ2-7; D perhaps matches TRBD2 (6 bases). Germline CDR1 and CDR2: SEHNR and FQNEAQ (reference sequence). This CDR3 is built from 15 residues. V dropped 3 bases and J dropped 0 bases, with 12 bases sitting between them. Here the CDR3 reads CASSFWEALSYEQYF. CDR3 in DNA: TGTGCCAGCAGCTTTTGGGAGGCCCTCTCCTACGAGCAGTACTTC.

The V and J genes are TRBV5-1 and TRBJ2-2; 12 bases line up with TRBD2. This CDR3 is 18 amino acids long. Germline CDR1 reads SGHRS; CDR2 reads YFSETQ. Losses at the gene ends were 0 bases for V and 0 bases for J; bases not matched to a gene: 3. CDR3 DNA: TGCGCCAGCAGCTTGGCCGGGACTAGCGGGCCGAACACCGGGGAGCTGTTTTTT. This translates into CASSLAGTSGPNTGELFF.

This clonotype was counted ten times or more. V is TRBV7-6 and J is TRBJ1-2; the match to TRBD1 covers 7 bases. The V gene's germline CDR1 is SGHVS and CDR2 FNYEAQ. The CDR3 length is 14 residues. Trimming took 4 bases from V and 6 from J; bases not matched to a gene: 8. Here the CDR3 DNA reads TGTGCCAGCAGCTACCGGACAGGAACCGATGGCTACACCTTC. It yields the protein CASSYRTGTDGYTF.

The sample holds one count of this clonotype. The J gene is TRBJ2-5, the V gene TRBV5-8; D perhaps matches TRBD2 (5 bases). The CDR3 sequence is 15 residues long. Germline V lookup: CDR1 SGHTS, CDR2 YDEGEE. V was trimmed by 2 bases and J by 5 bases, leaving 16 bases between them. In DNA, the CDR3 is TGTGCCAGCAGCTTTTCGGCGGGCCCGCGGGAGACCCAGTACTTC. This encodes CASSFSAGPRETQYF.

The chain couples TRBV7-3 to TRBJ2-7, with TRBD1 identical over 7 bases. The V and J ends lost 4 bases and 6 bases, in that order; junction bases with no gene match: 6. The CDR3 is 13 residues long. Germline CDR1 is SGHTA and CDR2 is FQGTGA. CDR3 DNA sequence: TGTGCCAGCAGCTCGGACAGGCATTCCGAGCAGTACTTC. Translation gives CASSSDRHSEQYF.

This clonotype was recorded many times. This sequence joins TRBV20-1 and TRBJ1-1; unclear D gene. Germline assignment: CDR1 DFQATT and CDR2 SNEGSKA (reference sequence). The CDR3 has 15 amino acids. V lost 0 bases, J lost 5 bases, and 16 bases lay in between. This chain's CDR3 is CSARDMDSRRTEAFF. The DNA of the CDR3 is TGCAGTGCTAGAGACATGGACTCACGTCGGACTGAAGCTTTCTTT.

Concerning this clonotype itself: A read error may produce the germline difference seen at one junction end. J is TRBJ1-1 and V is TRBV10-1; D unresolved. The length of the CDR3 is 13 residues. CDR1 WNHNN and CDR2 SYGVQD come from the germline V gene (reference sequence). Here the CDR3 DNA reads TGTGCCATCAGTGAGACCATGAGCACTGAAGCTTTCTTT. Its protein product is CAISETMSTEAFF.

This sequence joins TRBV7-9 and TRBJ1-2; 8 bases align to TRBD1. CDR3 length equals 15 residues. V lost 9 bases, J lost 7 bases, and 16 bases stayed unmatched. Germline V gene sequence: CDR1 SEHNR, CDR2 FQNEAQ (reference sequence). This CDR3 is CASAKPGTGASGYTF. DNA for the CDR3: TGTGCCAGTGCAAAACCCGGGACAGGTGCTTCTGGCTACACCTTC.

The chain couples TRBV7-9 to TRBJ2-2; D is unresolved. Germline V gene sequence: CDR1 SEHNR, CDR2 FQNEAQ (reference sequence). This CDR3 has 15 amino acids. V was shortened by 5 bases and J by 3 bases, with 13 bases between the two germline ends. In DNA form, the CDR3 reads TGTGCCAGCAGCCAGATGGCCACCGACACCGGGGAGCTGTTTTTT. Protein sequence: CASSQMATDTGELFF.

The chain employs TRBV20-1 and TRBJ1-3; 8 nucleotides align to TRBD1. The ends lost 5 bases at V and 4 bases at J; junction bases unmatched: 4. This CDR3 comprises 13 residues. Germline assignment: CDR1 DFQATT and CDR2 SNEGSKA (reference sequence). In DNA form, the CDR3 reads TGCAGTGCTGAACAGGGGGGAGGAAACACCATATATTTT. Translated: CSAEQGGGNTIYF.

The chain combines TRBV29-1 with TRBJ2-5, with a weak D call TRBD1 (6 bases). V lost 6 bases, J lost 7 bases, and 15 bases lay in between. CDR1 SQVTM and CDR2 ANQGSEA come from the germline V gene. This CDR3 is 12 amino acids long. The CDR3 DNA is TGCAGCGTCCTAAGGGGGACGGCGACCCAGTACTTC. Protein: CSVLRGTATQYF.

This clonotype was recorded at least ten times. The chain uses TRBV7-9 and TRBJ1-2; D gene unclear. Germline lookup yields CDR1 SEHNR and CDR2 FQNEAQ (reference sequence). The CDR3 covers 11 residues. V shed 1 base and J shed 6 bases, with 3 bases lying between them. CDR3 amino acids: CASSLVDGYTF. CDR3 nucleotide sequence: TGTGCCAGCAGCTTAGTAGATGGCTACACCTTC.

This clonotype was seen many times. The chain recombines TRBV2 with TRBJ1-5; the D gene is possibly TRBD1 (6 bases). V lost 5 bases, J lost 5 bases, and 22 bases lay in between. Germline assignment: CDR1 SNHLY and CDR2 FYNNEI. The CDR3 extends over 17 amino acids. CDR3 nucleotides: TGTGCCAGCAGTCTTTCTCCTAACAGGGCCTCGTATCAGCCCCAGCATTTT. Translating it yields CASSLSPNRASYQPQHF.

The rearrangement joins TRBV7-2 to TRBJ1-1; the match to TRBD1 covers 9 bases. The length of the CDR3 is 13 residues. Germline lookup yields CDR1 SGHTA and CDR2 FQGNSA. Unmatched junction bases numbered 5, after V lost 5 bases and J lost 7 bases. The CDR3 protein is CASSKRQGVEAFF. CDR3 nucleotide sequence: TGTGCCAGCAGCAAACGACAGGGGGTTGAAGCTTTCTTT.